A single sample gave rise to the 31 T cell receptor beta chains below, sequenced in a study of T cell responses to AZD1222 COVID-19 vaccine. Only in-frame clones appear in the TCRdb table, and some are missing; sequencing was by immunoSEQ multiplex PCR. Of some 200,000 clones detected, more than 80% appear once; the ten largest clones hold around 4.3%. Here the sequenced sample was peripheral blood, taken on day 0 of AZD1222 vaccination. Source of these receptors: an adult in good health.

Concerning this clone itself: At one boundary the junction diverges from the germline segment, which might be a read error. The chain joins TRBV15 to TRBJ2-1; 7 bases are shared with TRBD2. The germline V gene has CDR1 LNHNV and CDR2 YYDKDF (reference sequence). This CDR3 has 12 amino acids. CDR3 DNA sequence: TGTGCCACCAGCCGGGACTACTATGAGCAGTTCTTC. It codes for CATSRDYYEQFF.

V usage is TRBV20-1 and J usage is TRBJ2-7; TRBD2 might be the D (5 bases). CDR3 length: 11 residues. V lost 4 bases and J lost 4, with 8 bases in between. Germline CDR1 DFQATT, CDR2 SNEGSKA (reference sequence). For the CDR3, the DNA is TGCAGTGCTATCCGGGATTACGAGCAGTACTTC. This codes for CSAIRDYEQYF.

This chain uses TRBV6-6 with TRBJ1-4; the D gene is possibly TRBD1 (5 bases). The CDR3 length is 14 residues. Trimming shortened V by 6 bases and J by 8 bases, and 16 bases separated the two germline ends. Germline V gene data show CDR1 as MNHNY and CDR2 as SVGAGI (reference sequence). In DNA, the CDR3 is TGTGCCAGCAGCGACGAGGGGTCGGGCGAAAAACTGTTTTTT. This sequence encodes CASSDEGSGEKLFF.

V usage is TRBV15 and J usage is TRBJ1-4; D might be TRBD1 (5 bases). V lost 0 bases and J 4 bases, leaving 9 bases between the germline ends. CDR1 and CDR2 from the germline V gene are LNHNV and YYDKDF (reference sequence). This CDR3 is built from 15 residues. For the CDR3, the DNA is TGTGCCACCAGCAGAGATTGGGGGGTTAATGAAAAACTGTTTTTT. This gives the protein CATSRDWGVNEKLFF.

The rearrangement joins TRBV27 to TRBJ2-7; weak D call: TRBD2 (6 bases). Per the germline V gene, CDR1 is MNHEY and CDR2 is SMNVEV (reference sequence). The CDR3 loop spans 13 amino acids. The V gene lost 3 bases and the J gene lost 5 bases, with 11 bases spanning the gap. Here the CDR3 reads CASSFLGGDEQYF. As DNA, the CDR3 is TGTGCCAGCAGTTTCCTAGGCGGGGACGAGCAGTACTTC.

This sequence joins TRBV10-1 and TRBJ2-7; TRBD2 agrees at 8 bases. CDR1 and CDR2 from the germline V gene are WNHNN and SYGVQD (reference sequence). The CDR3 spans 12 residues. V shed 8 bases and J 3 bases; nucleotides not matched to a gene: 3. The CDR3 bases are TGCGCCAGCGGCGGGACTAGCTACGAGCAGTACTTC. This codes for CASGGTSYEQYF.

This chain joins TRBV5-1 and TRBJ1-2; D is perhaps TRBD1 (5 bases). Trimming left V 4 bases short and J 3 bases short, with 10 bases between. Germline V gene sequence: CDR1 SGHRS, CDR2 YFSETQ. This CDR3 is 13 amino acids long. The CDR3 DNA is TGCGCCAGCAGCATGATGGGGGACTATGGCTACACCTTC. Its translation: CASSMMGDYGYTF.

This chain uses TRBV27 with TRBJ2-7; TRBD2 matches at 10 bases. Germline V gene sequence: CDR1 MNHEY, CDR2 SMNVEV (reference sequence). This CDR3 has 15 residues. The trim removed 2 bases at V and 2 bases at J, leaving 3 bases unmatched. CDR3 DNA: TGTGCCAGCAGTTTAATTACTAGCGGGACCTACGAGCAGTACTTC. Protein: CASSLITSGTYEQYF.

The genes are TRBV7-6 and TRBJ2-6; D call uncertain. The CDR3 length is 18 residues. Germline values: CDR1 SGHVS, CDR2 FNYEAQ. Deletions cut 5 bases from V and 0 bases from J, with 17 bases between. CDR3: CASSPPPLALSGANVLTF. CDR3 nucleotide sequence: TGTGCCAGCAGCCCACCGCCTCTGGCCCTCTCTGGGGCCAACGTCCTGACTTTC.

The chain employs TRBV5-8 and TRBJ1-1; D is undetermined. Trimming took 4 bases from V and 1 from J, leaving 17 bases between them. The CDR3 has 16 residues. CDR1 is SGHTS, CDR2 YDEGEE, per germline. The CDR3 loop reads CASSTAGSYSNTEAFF. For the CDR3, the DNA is TGTGCCAGCAGCACCGCCGGGAGTTACTCGAACACTGAAGCTTTCTTT. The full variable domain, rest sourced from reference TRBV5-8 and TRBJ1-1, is EAGVTQSPTHLIKTRGQQATLRCSPISGHTSVYWYQQALGLGLQFLLWYDEGEERNRGNFPPRFSGRQFPNYSSELNVNALELEDSALYLCASSTAGSYSNTEAFFGQGTRLTVV.

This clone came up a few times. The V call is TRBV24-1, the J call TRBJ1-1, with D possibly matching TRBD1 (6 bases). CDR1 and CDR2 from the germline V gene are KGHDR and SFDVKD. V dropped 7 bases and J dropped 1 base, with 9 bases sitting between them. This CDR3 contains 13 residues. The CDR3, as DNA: TGTGCCACCAGGAACAGGGAGAACACTGAAGCTTTCTTT. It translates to CATRNRENTEAFF.

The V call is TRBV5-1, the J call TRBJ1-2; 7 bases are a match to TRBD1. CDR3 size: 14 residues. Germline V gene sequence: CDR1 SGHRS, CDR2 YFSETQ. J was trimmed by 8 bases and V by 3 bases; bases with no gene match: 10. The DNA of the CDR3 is TGCGCCAGCAGCTGGGACAGTGCGAATCCCGGCTACACCTTC. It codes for CASSWDSANPGYTF.

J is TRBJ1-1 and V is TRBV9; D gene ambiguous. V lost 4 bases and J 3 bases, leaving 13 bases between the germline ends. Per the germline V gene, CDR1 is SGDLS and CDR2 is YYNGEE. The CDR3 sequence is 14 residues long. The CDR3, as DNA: TGTGCCAGCAGCTCCCGAGAGGTGTACACTGAAGCTTTCTTT. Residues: CASSSREVYTEAFF. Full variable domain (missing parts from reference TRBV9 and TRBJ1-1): DSGVTQTPKHLITATGQRVTLRCSPRSGDLSVYWYQQSLDQGLQFLIQYYNGEERAKGNILERFSAQQFPDLHSELNLSSLELGDSALYFCASSSREVYTEAFFGQGTRLTVV.

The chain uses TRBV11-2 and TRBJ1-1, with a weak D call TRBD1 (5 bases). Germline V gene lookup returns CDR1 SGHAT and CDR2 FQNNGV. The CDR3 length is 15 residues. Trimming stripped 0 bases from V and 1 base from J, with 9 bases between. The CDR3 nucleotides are TGTGCCAGCAGCTTAGATGCGGGACGGAACACTGAAGCTTTCTTT. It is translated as CASSLDAGRNTEAFF.

The CDR3 protein is CASSLGREQFF. The CDR3 DNA reads TGTGCCAGCAGCTTAGGCCGAGAGCAGTTCTTC. The chain links TRBV11-2 to TRBJ2-1; D gene unclear. Trimming pared 1 base from V and 10 bases from J, leaving 5 bases between. Germline V gene lookup returns CDR1 SGHAT and CDR2 FQNNGV. The CDR3 consists of 11 residues.

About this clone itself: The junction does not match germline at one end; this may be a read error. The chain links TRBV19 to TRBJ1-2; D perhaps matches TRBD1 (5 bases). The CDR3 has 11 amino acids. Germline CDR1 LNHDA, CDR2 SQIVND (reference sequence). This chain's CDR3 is CASSGLAGGHF. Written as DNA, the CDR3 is TGTGCCAGTAGTGGGCTGGCCGGAGGACACTTC.

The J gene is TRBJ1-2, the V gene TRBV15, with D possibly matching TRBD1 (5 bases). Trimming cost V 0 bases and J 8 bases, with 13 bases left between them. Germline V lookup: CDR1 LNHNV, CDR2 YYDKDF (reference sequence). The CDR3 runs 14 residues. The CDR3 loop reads CATSRDPGAVGYTF. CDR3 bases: TGTGCCACCAGCAGAGACCCCGGGGCAGTCGGCTACACCTTC.

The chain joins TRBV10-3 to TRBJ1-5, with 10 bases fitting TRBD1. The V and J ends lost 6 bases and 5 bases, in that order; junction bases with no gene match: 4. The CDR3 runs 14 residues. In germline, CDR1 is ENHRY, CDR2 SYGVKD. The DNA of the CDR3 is TGTGCCATCAGCCCGGACAGGGGGGATCAGCCCCAGCATTTT. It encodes CAISPDRGDQPQHF.

The CDR3 reads CASSLSWAPGNTIYF. In DNA, the CDR3 is TGTGCCAGTAGTTTGTCGTGGGCGCCTGGAAACACCATATATTTT. The rearrangement links TRBV19 to TRBJ1-3; D uncertain. The CDR3 is 15 residues long. The germline gives CDR1 LNHDA, CDR2 SQIVND (reference sequence). V was cut by 5 bases and J by 2 bases, with 13 bases left in between.

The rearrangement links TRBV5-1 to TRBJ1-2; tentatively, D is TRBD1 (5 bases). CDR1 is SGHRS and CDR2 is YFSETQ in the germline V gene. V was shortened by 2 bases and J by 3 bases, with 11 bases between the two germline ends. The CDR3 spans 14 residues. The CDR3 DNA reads TGCGCCAGCAGCTTCGAACAGGCGGACTATGGCTACACCTTC. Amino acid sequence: CASSFEQADYGYTF.

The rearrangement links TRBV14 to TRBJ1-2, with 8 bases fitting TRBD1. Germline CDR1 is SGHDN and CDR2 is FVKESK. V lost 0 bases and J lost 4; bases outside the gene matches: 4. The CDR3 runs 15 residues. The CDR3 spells CASSQDSQGAYGYTF. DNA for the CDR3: TGTGCCAGCAGCCAAGATTCCCAGGGGGCCTATGGCTACACCTTC.

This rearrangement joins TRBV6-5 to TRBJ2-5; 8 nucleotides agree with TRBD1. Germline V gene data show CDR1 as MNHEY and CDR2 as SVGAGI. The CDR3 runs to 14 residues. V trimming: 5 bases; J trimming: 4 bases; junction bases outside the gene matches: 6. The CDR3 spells CASSTQGEGETQYF. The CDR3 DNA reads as TGTGCCAGCAGTACACAGGGGGAAGGAGAGACCCAGTACTTC.

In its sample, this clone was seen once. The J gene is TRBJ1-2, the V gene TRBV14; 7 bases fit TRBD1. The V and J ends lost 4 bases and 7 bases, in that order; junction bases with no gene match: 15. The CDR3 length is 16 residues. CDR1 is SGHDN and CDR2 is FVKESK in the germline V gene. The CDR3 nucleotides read TGTGCCAGCAGCCCCTCACTGGCAGGGGGTGTCTTTGGCTACACCTTC. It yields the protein CASSPSLAGGVFGYTF.

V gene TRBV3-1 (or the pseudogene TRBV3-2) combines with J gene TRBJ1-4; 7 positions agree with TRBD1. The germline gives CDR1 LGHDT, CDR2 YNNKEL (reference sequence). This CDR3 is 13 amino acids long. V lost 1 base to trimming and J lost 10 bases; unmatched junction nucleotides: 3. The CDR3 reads CASSQVEGAKLFF. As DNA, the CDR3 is TGTGCCAGCAGCCAAGTGGAGGGGGCAAAACTGTTTTTT.

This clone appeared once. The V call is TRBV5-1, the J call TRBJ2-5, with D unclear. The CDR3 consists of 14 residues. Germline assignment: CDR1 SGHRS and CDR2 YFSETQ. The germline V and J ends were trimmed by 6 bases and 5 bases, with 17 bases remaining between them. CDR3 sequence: CASKVGSVKETQYF. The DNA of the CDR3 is TGCGCCAGCAAGGTAGGCAGCGTTAAGGAGACCCAGTACTTC.

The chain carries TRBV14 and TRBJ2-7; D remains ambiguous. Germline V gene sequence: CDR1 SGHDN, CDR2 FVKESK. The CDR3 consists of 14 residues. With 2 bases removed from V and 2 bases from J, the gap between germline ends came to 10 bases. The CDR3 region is CASSQQDAPYEQYF. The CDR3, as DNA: TGTGCCAGCAGCCAACAGGACGCACCCTACGAGCAGTACTTC.

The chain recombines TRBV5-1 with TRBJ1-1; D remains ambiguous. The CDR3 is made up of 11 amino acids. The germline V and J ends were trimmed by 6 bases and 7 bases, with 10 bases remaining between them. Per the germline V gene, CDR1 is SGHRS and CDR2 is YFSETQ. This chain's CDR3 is CASTAGIEAFF. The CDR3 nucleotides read TGCGCCAGCACCGCGGGGATTGAAGCTTTCTTT. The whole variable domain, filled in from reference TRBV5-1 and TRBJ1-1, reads KAGVTQTPRYLIKTRGQQVTLSCSPISGHRSVSWYQQTPGQGLQFLFEYFSETQRNKGNFPGRFSGRQFSNSRSEMNVSTLELGDSALYLCASTAGIEAFFGQGTRLTVV.

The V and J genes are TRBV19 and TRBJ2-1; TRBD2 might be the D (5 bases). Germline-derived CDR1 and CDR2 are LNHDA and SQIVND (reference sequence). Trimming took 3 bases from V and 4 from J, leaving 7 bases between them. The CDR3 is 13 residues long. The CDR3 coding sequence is TGTGCCAGTAGTATGGGAGAATACAATGAGCAGTTCTTC. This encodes CASSMGEYNEQFF.

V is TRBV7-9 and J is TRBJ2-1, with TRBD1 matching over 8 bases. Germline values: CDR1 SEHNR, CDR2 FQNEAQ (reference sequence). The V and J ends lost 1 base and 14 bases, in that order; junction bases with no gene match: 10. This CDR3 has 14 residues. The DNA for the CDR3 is TGTGCCAGCAGCTTAGGGAATTCCGGACAGGGAAAGTTCTTC. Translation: CASSLGNSGQGKFF.

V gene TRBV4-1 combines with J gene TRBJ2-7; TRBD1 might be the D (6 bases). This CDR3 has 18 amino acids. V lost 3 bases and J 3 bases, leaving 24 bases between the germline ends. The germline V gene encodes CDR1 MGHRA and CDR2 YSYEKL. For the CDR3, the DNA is TGCGCCAGCAGCCACCTACCAGGAGGTACAGGGAGAGACTACGAGCAGTACTTC. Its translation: CASSHLPGGTGRDYEQYF.

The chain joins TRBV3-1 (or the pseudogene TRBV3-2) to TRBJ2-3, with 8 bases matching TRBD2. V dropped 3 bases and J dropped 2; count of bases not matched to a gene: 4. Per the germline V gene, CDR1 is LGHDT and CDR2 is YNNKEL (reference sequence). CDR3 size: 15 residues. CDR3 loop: CASSHGLAYTDTQYF. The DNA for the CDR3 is TGTGCCAGCAGCCATGGACTAGCCTACACAGATACGCAGTATTTT.